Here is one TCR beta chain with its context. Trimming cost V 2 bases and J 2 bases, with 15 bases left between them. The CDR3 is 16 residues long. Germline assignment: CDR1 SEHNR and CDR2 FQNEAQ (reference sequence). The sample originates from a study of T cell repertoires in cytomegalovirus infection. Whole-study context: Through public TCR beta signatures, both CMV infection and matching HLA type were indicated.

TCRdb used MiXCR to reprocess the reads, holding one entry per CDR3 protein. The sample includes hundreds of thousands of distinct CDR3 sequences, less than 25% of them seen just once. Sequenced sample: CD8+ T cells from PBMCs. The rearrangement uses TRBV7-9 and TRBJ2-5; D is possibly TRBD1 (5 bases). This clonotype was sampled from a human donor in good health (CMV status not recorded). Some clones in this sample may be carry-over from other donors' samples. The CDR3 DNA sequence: TGTGCCAGCAGCTTAAAAGGGGAACTCCCACAAGAGACCCAGTACTTC. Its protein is CASSLKGELPQETQYF.